The clone carrying this T cell receptor (beta chain) has ten or more counts. Its antigen is unknown. TCRdb processed the 5' RACE reads anew with MiXCR; each CDR3 protein has one entry. This sample has a few hundred thousand distinct CDR3 sequences; less than 20% occur once, and the top ten carry roughly 17%. This specimen comes from a study of T cells after yellow fever vaccination. Study-level findings and limits: A weaker but faster secondary response was observed, peaking on day 5 versus 15. Some clonotypes, a small share, were shared between CD4 and CD8 compartments.

CDR3 length: 13 amino acids. The germline V and J ends were trimmed by 5 bases and 5 bases, with 10 bases remaining between them. Sequenced here: PBMCs, sampled about 5 days after the first yellow fever vaccination. The TCR was taken from a man between 18 and 35 years old who received the YFV17D yellow fever vaccine. V and J are TRBV12-3 or TRBV12-4 and TRBJ1-5, with a weak D call TRBD1 (5 bases). CDR3 region: CASSLEGYQPQHF. Written as DNA, the CDR3 is TGTGCCAGCAGTCTCGAGGGGTATCAGCCCCAGCATTTT.